This TCR beta chain was found in a study of shared clonotypes between healthy human individuals. Trimming pared 7 bases from V and 7 bases from J, leaving 13 bases between. The CDR3 runs to 13 residues. Germline CDR1 is SNHLY and CDR2 is FYNNEI. Around 90 million PBMCs per unsorted sample were used for genomic DNA. The method was immunoSEQ multiplex PCR; TCRdb's version includes in-frame clones alone and lacks a portion of them. The sample has some 500,000 clones, around 79% seen once. The V and J genes are TRBV2 and TRBJ1-4, with D unclear. What was sequenced was PBMCs. The receptor's source is a woman between 40 and 55 years old in good health. Some clones in this sample may be carry-over from other donors' samples. This CDR3 reads CASTPDVGEKLFF. DNA of the CDR3: TGTGCCAGCACTCCGGACGTCGGTGAAAAACTGTTTTTT.